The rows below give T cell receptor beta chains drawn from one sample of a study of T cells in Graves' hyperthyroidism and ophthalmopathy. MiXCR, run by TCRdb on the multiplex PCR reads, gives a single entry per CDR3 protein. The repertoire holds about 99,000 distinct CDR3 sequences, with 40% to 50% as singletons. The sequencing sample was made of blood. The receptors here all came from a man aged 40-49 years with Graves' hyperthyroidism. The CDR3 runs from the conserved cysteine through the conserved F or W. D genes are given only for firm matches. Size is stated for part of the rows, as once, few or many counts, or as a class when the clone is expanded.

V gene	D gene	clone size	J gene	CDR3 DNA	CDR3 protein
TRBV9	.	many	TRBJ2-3	TGTGCCAGCAGCGTAGATGGGGGCTCAGATACGCAGTATTTT	CASSVDGGSDTQYF
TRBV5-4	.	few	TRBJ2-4	TGTGCCAGCAGCTCCACCAGAGGACAGCTAGCCAAAAACATTCAGTACTTC	CASSSTRGQLAKNIQYF
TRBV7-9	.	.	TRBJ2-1	TGTGCCAGCAGTTTCCTCAGGGGAGGACAGTTCTTC	CASSFLRGGQFF
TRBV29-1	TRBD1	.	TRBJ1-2	TGCAGCGCCTCCGGGACAGGGGGCGGTGGCTATGGCTACACCTTC	CSASGTGGGGYGYTF
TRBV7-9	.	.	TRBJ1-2	TGTGCCACCCTCGGACTGCCAAGGCAATGGGGCTACACCTTC	CATLGLPRQWGYTF
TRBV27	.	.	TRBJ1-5	TGTGCCAGCAGTTTTTCGGGGGACAATCAGCCCCAGCATTTT	CASSFSGDNQPQHF
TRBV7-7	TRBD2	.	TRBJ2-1	TGTGCTAGCAGCTCCCTTAGCGGGGCCTCCTACAATGAGCAGTTCTTC	CASSSLSGASYNEQFF
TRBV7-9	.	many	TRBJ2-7	TGTGCCAGCAGCCTGGGCGGGTCGAGGAACGAGCAGTACTTC	CASSLGGSRNEQYF
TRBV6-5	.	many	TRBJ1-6	TGTGCCAGCAGTTACCAGCAGGTCAATTCACCCCTCCACTTT	CASSYQQVNSPLHF
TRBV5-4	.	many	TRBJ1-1	TGTGCCAGCAGTTGGAATTATCAGTGGACTGAAGCTTTCTTT	CASSWNYQWTEAFF